The sequence of this T cell receptor (beta chain) was determined in a study of neoadjuvant anti-PD-1 for oral cavity cancer. Study-wide points: Only three patients per response group were TCR-analyzed; validation needed.

Profiling relied on immunoSEQ multiplex PCR, and the TCRdb table lists in-frame clones only, not all of them. Of tens of thousands of clones detected, more than 35% appear once; the ten largest clones hold almost 40%. Time point defined: after neoadjuvant nivolumab, at surgical resection. The V segment lost 5 bases and the J segment 0 bases; nucleotides outside the gene matches: 3. The germline V gene has CDR1 MNHEY and CDR2 SVGAGI. The CDR3 length is 14 residues. This clone showed up just a few times. What it recognizes is unknown. This receptor was taken from a person between 40 and 79 years old with oral cavity squamous cell carcinoma. The specimen comprised tumor tissue, sampled after nivolumab (anti-PD-1) treatment. V usage is TRBV6-5 and J usage is TRBJ1-1, with TRBD1 matching 7 bases. Written as DNA, the CDR3 is TGTGCCAGCAGTCGGGGACAGATGAACACTGAAGCTTTCTTT. It yields the protein CASSRGQMNTEAFF.